The TCR beta chain under discussion was sequenced for a study of response to subunit inactivated influenza vaccine. The germline gives CDR1 LGHDT, CDR2 YNNKEL (reference sequence). CDR3 length: 13 amino acids. The V and J ends lost 0 bases and 10 bases respectively, with 12 bases between them. A remark on this clonotype: Its antigen remains unknown.

Study conclusions and caveats: Only a handful of new T cells, the authors suggested, are recruited with each seasonal influenza vaccination.

TCRdb analysed the RT-PCR reads with MiXCR anew, one entry per CDR3 protein. This sample has about 650,000 distinct CDR3 sequences; less than 20% occur once, and the top ten carry around 10%. This chain uses TRBV3-1 with TRBJ1-1; D gene unclear. This receptor was taken from a man aged 45 to 65 who received an inactivated influenza vaccine. The sequenced sample was PBMCs from blood, obtained approximately 12 days after vaccination. The CDR3 loop is CASSQDLAAVAFF. The CDR3 nucleotides read TGTGCCAGCAGCCAAGATCTAGCGGCGGTAGCTTTCTTT.